This T cell receptor beta chain was documented in a study of cytomegalovirus exposure and HLA in healthy donors. In this sample, this clone turned up a few times. V was cut by 3 bases and J by 2 bases, with 16 bases left in between. CDR1 and CDR2 (germline): ENHRY, SYGVKD. The CDR3 spans 17 residues. PCR employed 60 Vbeta and 13 Jbeta primers. The table came from immunoSEQ multiplex PCR; TCRdb's copy has only in-frame clones and leaves some out. The table includes about 130,000 clones, 75% detected once. The clonotype comes from a man younger than 45 in good health and CMV-seronegative. J is TRBJ2-2 and V is TRBV10-3; tentative D call: TRBD2 (6 bases). The specimen was PBMCs. CDR3 residues: CAISDKAGPLNTGELFF. The DNA for the CDR3 is TGTGCCATCAGTGATAAGGCGGGGCCCCTCAACACCGGGGAGCTGTTTTTT.